This T cell receptor (beta chain) appears in the sequencing data of a study of T cell responses to AZD1222 COVID-19 vaccine. Points on this clone: Its antigen is currently unknown.

Findings and limits, study-wide: Spike-specific TCR breadth and depth grew following two AZD1222 doses. White British donors predominated, females outnumbered males, and clonal diversity was possibly underestimated. Repertoires were collected only later (after the peak T cell response had occurred). Close to half of all spike-specific TCRs reportedly target regions of the variants that are unmutated.

CDR3 length: 15 residues. V lost 6 bases and J lost 13; bases outside the gene matches: 16. In germline, CDR1 is SNHLY, CDR2 FYNNEI. The protocol was immunoSEQ multiplex PCR, while the TCRdb copy is restricted to in-frame clones and leaves out a portion. Among about 85,000 clones listed, approximately 88% were seen once. This receptor was obtained from an adult in good health. This rearrangement joins TRBV2 to TRBJ2-1, with 9 nucleotides matching TRBD2. This specimen consisted of peripheral blood, obtained on day 0 of AZD1222 vaccination. The CDR3 DNA reads as TGTGCCAGCAGGTACTATGGAGGAGCGGGGGGCGATCAGTTCTTC. It yields the protein CASRYYGGAGGDQFF.